The 2 T cell receptor beta chains presented below share a single source sample, sequenced in a study of cytomegalovirus exposure and HLA in healthy donors. PCR primers comprised 60 Vbeta and 13 Jbeta primers. Assay used: immunoSEQ multiplex PCR; TCRdb lists only in-frame clones, some missing. The sample yields roughly 110,000 clones, over 60% seen once. Sequencing was performed on PBMCs. These receptors were collected from a woman aged 18-29 years in good health and CMV-seropositive.

This clone was picked up a small number of times. This chain uses TRBV18 with TRBJ1-1; D is ambiguous. Germline assignment: CDR1 KGHSH and CDR2 LQKENI. This CDR3 is built from 11 residues. The V gene lost 3 bases and the J gene lost 3 bases, with 2 bases spanning the gap. The CDR3 DNA reads as TGTGCCAGCTCACCCGACACTGAAGCTTTCTTT. Translated: CASSPDTEAFF.

J is TRBJ2-7 and V is TRBV27; maybe TRBD1 (5 bases). This CDR3 is 14 amino acids long. From germline, CDR1 is MNHEY and CDR2 SMNVEV (reference sequence). Trimming took off 2 bases at V and 1 base at J, with 9 bases between the two ends. The CDR3 nucleotides read TGTGCCAGCAGTTTAGGGGCCTATTCCTACGAGCAGTACTTC. It is translated as CASSLGAYSYEQYF.